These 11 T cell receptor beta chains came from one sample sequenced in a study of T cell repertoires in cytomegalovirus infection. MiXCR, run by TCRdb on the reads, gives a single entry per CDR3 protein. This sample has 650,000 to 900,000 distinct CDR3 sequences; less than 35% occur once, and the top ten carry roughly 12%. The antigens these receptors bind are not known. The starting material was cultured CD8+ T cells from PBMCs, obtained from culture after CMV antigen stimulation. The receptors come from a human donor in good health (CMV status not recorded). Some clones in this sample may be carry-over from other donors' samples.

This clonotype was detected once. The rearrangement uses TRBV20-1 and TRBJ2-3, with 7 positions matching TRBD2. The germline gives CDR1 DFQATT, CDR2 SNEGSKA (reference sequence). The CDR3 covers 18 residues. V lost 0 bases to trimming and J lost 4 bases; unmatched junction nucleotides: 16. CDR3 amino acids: CSARDGISGGGGSDTQYF. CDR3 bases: TGCAGTGCTAGAGATGGGATTTCTGGCGGGGGAGGGTCAGATACGCAGTATTTT.

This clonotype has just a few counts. For the CDR3, the DNA is TGTGCCAGCAGCTGGGGGACAGCGAACACCGGGGAGCTGTTTTTT. This gives the protein CASSWGTANTGELFF. The chain carries TRBV7-6 and TRBJ2-2, with 7 bases identical to TRBD1. This CDR3 is 15 amino acids long. V trimming: 4 bases; J trimming: 0 bases; junction bases outside the gene matches: 2. Looked up from germline, CDR1 is SGHVS and CDR2 is FNYEAQ.

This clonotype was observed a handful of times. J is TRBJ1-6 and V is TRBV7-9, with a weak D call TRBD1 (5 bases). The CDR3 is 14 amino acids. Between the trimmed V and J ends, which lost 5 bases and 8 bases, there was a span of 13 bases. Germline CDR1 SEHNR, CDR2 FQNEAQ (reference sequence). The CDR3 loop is CASSNWQGDSPLHF. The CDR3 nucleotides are TGTGCCAGCAGCAACTGGCAGGGTGATTCACCCCTCCACTTT.

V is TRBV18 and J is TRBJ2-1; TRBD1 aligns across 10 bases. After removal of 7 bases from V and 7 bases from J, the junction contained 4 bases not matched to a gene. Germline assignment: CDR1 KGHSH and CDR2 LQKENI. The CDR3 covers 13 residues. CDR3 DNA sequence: TGTGCCAGCTGCCGGGACAGGGGTAATGAGCAGTTCTTC. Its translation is CASCRDRGNEQFF.

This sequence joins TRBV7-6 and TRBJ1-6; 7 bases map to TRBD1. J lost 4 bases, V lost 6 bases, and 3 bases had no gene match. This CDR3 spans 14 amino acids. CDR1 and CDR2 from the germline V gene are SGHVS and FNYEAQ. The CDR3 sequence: CASRPTGYNSPLHF. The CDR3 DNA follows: TGTGCCAGCAGACCGACAGGGTATAATTCACCCCTCCACTTT.

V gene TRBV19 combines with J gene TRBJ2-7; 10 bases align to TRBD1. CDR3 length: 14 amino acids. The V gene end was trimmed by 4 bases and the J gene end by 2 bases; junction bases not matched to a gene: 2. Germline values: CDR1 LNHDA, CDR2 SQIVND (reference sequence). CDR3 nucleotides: TGTGCCAGTAGTAAGGGACAGGGGCCCTACGAGCAGTACTTC. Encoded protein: CASSKGQGPYEQYF.

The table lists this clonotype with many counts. CDR3 coding DNA: TGTGCCAGCAGCCCGACAGGGGCATACTCTGGGGCCAACGTCCTGACTTTC. It encodes CASSPTGAYSGANVLTF. The gene calls are TRBV7-6 and TRBJ2-6; 8 nucleotides agree with TRBD1. The CDR3 is 17 residues long. The J segment lost 0 bases and the V segment lost 5 bases, leaving 6 bases of the junction unmatched. CDR1 and CDR2 (germline): SGHVS, FNYEAQ.

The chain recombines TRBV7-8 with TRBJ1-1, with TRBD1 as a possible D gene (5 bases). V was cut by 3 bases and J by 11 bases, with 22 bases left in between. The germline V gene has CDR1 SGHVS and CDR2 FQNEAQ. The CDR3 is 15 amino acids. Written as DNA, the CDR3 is TGTGCCAGCAGCTTGACGACGGGGGAATTTGTTTTCGCTTTCTTT. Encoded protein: CASSLTTGEFVFAFF.

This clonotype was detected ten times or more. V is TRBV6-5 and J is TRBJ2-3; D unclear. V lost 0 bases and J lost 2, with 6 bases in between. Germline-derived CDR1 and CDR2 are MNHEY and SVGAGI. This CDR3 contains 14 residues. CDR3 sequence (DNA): TGTGCCAGCAGTTACTCGGGTCCCACAGATACGCAGTATTTT. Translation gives CASSYSGPTDTQYF.

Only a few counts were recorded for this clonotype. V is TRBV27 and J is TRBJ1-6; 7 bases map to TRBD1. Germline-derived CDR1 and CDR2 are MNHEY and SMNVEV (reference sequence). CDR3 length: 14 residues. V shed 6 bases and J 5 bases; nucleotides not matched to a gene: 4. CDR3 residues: CASRTGTDNSPLHF. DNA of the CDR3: TGTGCCAGCAGGACCGGGACAGATAATTCACCCCTCCACTTT.

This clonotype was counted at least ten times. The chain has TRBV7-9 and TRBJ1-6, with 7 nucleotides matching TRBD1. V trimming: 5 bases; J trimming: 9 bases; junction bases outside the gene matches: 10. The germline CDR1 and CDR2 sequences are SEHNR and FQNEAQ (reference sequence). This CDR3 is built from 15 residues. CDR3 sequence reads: CASSPEGTGVSPLHF. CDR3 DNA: TGTGCCAGCAGCCCAGAGGGTACAGGGGTTTCACCCCTCCACTTT.